The T cell receptor (beta chain) under discussion was sequenced for a study of shared clonotypes between healthy human individuals. The study, taken as a whole, reports: In general, naive subsets displayed greater estimated richness than memory subsets did.

Produced via immunoSEQ multiplex PCR; TCRdb's table is partial and in-frame only. The sample has millions of clones, approximately 95% seen once. To note about this clone: No antigen is known for it.

The germline CDR1 and CDR2 sequences are SGDLS and YYNGEE. After removal of 0 bases from V and 9 bases from J, the junction contained 7 bases not matched to a gene. The CDR3 length is 15 residues. The sequencing input was naive CD4+ T cells sorted from blood. Subset specified: CD45RA+ positively selected. This chain links TRBV9 with TRBJ2-1; TRBD2 matches 9 bases. The receptor comes from a man between 18 and 29 years old in good health. The CDR3 protein is CASSVGGTSRSEQFF. Written as DNA, the CDR3 is TGTGCCAGCAGCGTAGGAGGGACTAGCAGGAGTGAGCAGTTCTTC.